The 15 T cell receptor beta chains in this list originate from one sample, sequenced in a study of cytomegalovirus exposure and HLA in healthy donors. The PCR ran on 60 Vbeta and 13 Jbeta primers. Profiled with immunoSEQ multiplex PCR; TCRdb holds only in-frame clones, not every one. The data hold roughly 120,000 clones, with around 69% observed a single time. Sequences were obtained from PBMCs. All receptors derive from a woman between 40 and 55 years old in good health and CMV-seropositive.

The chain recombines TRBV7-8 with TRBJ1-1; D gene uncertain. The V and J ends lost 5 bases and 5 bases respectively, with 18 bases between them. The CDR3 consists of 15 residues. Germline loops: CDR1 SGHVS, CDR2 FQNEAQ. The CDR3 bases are TGTGCCAGCAGCCCCGTGGGGAGCTTCGGAACTGAAGCTTTCTTT. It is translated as CASSPVGSFGTEAFF.

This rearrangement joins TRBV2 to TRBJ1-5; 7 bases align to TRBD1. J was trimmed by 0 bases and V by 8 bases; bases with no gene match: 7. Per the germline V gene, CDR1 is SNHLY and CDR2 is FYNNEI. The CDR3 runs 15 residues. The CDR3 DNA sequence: TGTGCCAGCTCCCGGACAGGCTCTAGCAATCAGCCCCAGCATTTT. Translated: CASSRTGSSNQPQHF.

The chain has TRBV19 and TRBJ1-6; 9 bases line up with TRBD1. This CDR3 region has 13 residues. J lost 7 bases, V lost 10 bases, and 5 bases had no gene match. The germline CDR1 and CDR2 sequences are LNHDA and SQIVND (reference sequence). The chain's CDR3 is CATGTGLNSPLHF. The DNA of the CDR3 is TGTGCCACGGGGACAGGGTTAAATTCACCCCTCCACTTT.

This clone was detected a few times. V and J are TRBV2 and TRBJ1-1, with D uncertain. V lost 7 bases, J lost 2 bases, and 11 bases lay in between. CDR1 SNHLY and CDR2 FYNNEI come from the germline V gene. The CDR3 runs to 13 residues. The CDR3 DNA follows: TGTGCCAGCATGAGGGAAGGAAACACTGAAGCTTTCTTT. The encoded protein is CASMREGNTEAFF.

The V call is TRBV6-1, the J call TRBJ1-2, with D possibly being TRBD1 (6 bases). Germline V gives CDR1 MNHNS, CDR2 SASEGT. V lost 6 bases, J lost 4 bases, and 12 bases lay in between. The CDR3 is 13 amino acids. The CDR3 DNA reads TGTGCCAGCAGCCCGACAGGCATCTATGGCTACACCTTC. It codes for CASSPTGIYGYTF.

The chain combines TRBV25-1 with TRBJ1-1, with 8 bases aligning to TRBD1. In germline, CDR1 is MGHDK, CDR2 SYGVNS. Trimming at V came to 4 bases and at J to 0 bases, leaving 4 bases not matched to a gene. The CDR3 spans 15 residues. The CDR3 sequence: CASSGRQGLNTEAFF. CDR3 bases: TGTGCCAGCAGTGGCCGACAGGGGCTGAACACTGAAGCTTTCTTT.

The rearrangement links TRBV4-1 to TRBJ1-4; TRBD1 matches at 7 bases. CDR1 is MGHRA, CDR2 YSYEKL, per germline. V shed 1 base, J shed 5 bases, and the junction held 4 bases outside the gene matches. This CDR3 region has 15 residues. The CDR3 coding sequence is TGCGCCAGCAGCCAAGGGGGGACAGAGAATGAAAAACTGTTTTTT. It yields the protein CASSQGGTENEKLFF.

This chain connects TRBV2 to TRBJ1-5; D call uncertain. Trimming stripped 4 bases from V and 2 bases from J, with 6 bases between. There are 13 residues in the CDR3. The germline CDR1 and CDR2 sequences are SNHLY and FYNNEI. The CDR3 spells CASSGEGNQPQHF. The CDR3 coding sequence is TGTGCCAGCAGTGGGGAGGGCAATCAGCCCCAGCATTTT.

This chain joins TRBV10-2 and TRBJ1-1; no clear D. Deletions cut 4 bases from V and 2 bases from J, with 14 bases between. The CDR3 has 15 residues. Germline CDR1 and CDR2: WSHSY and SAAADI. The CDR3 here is CASSGRGNLNTEAFF. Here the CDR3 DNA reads TGCGCCAGCAGTGGACGGGGAAACCTAAACACTGAAGCTTTCTTT.

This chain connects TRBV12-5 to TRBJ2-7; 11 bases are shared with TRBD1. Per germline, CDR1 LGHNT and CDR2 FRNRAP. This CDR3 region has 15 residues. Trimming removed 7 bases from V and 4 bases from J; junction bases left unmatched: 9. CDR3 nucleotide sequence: TGTGCTAGTGCCCGGGCGGGACAGGGGGGTTACGAGCAGTACTTC. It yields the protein CASARAGQGGYEQYF.

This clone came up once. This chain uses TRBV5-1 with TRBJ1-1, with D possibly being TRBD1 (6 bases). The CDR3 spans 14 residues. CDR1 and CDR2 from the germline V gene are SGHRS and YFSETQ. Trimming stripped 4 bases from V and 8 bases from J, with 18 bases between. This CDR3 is CASSRTAENKEAFF. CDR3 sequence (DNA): TGCGCCAGCAGCCGGACAGCTGAAAATAAGGAAGCTTTCTTT.

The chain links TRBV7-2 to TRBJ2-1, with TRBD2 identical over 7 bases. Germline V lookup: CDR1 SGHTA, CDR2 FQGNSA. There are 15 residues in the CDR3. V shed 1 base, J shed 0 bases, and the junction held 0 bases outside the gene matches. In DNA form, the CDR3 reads TGTGCCAGCAGCTTAGTAGCGGGCTCCTACAATGAGCAGTTCTTC. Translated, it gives CASSLVAGSYNEQFF.

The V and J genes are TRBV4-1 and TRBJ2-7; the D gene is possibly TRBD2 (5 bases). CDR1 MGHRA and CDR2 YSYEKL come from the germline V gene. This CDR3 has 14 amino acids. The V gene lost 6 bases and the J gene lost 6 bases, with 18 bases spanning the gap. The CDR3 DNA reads TGCGCCAGCAGTCCTCCATCGGTTGGGAGCGAGCAGTACTTC. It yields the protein CASSPPSVGSEQYF.

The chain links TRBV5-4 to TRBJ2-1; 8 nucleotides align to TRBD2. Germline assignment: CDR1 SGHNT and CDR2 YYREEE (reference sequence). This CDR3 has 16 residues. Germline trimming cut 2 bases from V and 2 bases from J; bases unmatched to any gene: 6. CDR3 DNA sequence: TGTGCCAGCAGCTTAATTTGGCGGGGGGCCTACAATGAGCAGTTCTTC. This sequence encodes CASSLIWRGAYNEQFF.

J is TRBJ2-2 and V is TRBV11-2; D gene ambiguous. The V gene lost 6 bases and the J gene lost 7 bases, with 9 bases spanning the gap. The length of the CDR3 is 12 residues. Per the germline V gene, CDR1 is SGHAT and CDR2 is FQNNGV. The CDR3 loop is CASSQKNGELFF. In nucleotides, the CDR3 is TGTGCCAGCAGTCAAAAAAACGGGGAGCTGTTTTTT.